In its sample, the clone carrying this T cell receptor (beta chain) was seen once. The antigen is unknown. Assay used: immunoSEQ multiplex PCR; TCRdb lists only in-frame clones, some missing. The data hold 6,000 to 8,000 clones, with under 95% observed a single time. These data come from a study of regulatory and conventional T cells in RAG deficiency. Points from the study as a whole: Patient subsets had shorter CDR3s; Omenn Treg-Tconv overlap exceeded 75%. Treg unique TCR beta sequences were approximately 99-fold fewer in Omenn syndrome and CID/AS patients than controls.

Blood CD4+ CD25-high CD127-low regulatory T cells supplied the genomic DNA template. Germline CDR1 and CDR2: LNHNV and YYDKDF (reference sequence). Trimming stripped 0 bases from V and 9 bases from J, with 9 bases between. This CDR3 comprises 13 residues. This same sample was also taken into another study, of regulatory T cells. As reported in that work: The PCR used 52 TRBV and 13 TRBJ primers. Skewed V and J usage and few unique V-J pairs marked patient repertoires, most in Tregs.

This receptor was identified in a human donor in good health. Sequencing was carried out using CD127- CD25+ CD4+ Tregs sorted from blood. The chain is built from TRBV15 and TRBJ1-5; D remains unclear. CDR3 sequence reads: CATSRDDGLPQHF. The CDR3 DNA is TGTGCCACCAGCAGAGACGACGGGTTGCCCCAGCATTTT.